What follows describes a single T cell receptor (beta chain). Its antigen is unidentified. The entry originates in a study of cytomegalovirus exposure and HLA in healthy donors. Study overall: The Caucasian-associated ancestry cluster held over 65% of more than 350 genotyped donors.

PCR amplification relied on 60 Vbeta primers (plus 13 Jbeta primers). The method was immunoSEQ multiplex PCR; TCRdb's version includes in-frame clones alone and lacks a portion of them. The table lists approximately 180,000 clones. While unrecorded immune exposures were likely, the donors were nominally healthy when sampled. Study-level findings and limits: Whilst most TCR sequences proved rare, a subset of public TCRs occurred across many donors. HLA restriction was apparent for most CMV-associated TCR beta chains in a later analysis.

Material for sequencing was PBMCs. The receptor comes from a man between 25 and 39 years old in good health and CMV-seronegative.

Here the CDR3 reads CASSLDPRGGGGYTF. The CDR3 DNA is TGCGCCAGCAGCTTGGACCCGAGGGGAGGTGGTGGCTACACCTTC. The chain has TRBV5-1 and TRBJ1-2; possibly TRBD1 for D (5 bases). Germline values: CDR1 SGHRS, CDR2 YFSETQ. Trimming took off 0 bases at V and 7 bases at J, with 16 bases between the two ends. CDR3 length equals 15 residues.